This T cell receptor beta chain is from a study of OX40 agonist ivuxolimab in advanced cancers. To note about this clone: What it recognizes is unknown.

TCRdb keeps only in-frame clones here, not all; method: immunoSEQ multiplex PCR. This table has about 93,000 clones, around 90% appearing once. CDR3 length: 14 residues. Per the germline V gene, CDR1 is SNHLY and CDR2 is FYNNEI. Trimming removed 7 bases from V and 6 bases from J; junction bases left unmatched: 10. Points from the study as a whole: Among the lowest peripheral clonal expansion occurred in 0.1-3.0 mg/kg partial responders.

This specimen was CD4+ or CD8+ T cells sorted from blood, taken in a trial of the OX40 agonist ivuxolimab. V is TRBV2 and J is TRBJ1-2; TRBD1 matches 8 bases. The receptor's source is an adult with an advanced solid tumor such as melanoma, head and neck, liver or kidney cancer. The CDR3 region has the DNA TGTGCCAGCATTACCGACAGGGGAGGGAATGGCTACACCTTC. Protein sequence: CASITDRGGNGYTF.